This entry lists 32 T cell receptor beta chains sequenced from one sample in a study of kidney transplant recipient with SARS-CoV-2 infection. Using its own MiXCR run on the reads, TCRdb lists one record per CDR3 protein. The sample yields 250,000 or so distinct CDR3 sequences, roughly 26% seen once. The source was a blood sample, collected at baseline and on roughly day 110 from a kidney transplant recipient. The receptor set was obtained from a male patient between 25 and 39 years old who had COVID-19 and was a kidney transplant recipient. Some of these T cells may belong to the graft donor.

For this clonotype: A much more abundant neighbour one base away suggests this may be a read error. This rearrangement joins TRBV6-5 to TRBJ1-2; D unclear. Germline V lookup: CDR1 MNHEY, CDR2 SVGAGI. CDR3 length: 17 amino acids. In DNA, the CDR3 is TGTGCCAGCAGTATAAATCAGGAATGTAGAAAGACCTATGGCTGCACCTTC. Its protein product is CASSINQECRKTYGCTF.

This clonotype was picked up one time. Possible read error: a much larger clone is one base away. The chain combines TRBV28 with TRBJ1-2; TRBD1 agrees at 12 bases. Germline-derived CDR1 and CDR2 are MDHEN and SYDVKM. V trimming: 8 bases; J trimming: 8 bases; junction bases outside the gene matches: 9. CDR3 length: 14 residues. This chain's CDR3 is CASGPGQGAQGYTF. CDR3 DNA: TGTGCCAGCGGTCCGGGACAGGGGGCGCAGGGCTACACCTTC.

Of note for this clonotype: A clone one base away is much larger, so this may be a read error. The V gene is TRBV5-4, the J gene TRBJ1-2, with D possibly TRBD1 on 5 matching bases. Trimming left V 7 bases short and J 4 bases short, with 23 bases between. The CDR3 has 16 amino acids. CDR1 SGHNT and CDR2 YYREEE come from the germline V gene (reference sequence). The CDR3 bases are TGTGCCAGCGGGGACGGCGTACCAGGAAGGACCTATGGCTACACCTTC. Translation: CASGDGVPGRTYGYTF.

This clonotype was seen a few times. The chain recombines TRBV4-1 with TRBJ2-3; D gene unclear. V lost 0 bases and J 7 bases, leaving 17 bases between the germline ends. In germline, CDR1 is MGHRA, CDR2 YSYEKL. The CDR3 runs 16 residues. CDR3 DNA: TGCGCCAGCAGCCAAGAGGCAGGCCCTTACTCCTATACGCAGTATTTT. Encoded protein: CASSQEAGPYSYTQYF.

This clonotype was seen ten or more times. V and J are TRBV10-3 and TRBJ1-1, with 7 nucleotides matching TRBD1. Losses at the gene ends were 6 bases for V and 8 bases for J; bases not matched to a gene: 9. This CDR3 has 13 residues. Germline V gene sequence: CDR1 ENHRY, CDR2 SYGVKD. CDR3: CAISPRGQGEAFF. The CDR3 nucleotides read TGTGCCATCAGCCCAAGGGGGCAGGGGGAAGCTTTCTTT.

This clonotype has at least ten counts. The V and J genes are TRBV5-1 and TRBJ2-7; 9 positions agree with TRBD2. Germline V lookup: CDR1 SGHRS, CDR2 YFSETQ. The CDR3 is 15 residues long. J was trimmed by 2 bases and V by 5 bases; bases with no gene match: 8. The CDR3 DNA reads TGCGCCAGCAGTTTAGCGGGAGCCCCCACCTACGAGCAGTACTTC. Its translation is CASSLAGAPTYEQYF. Filled out from reference TRBV5-1 and TRBJ2-7, the complete variable domain reads KAGVTQTPRYLIKTRGQQVTLSCSPISGHRSVSWYQQTPGQGLQFLFEYFSETQRNKGNFPGRFSGRQFSNSRSEMNVSTLELGDSALYLCASSLAGAPTYEQYFGPGTRLTVT.

This clonotype was found a few times. V gene TRBV12-5 combines with J gene TRBJ2-1, with TRBD2 matching 7 bases. Per germline, CDR1 LGHNT and CDR2 FRNRAP. The ends lost 2 bases at V and 8 bases at J; junction bases unmatched: 6. CDR3 length equals 14 residues. The CDR3 is CASGLPGGIYEQFF. The CDR3 coding sequence is TGTGCTAGTGGTTTGCCGGGGGGTATCTATGAGCAGTTCTTC. The complete variable domain, with remaining parts taken from reference TRBV12-5 and TRBJ2-1, reads DARVTQTPRHKVTEMGQEVTMRCQPILGHNTVFWYRQTMMQGLELLAYFRNRAPLDDSGMPKDRFSAEMPDATLATLKIQPSEPRDSAVYFCASGLPGGIYEQFFGPGTRLTVL.

The sample holds many counts of this clonotype. The chain employs TRBV6-5 and TRBJ2-7; the D is unclear. The CDR3 loop spans 16 amino acids. Germline loops: CDR1 MNHEY, CDR2 SVGAGI. V was trimmed by 6 bases and J by 3 bases, leaving 21 bases between them. The CDR3: CASSSPSPSSFYEQYF. For the CDR3, the DNA is TGTGCCAGCAGCTCCCCGTCACCCTCATCCTTCTACGAGCAGTACTTC.

Remarks on this clonotype: This may be a read error: a much more frequent sequence differs by one nucleotide. The J gene is TRBJ1-2, the V gene TRBV11-3; no clear D. The germline gives CDR1 SGHNT, CDR2 YENEEA. The CDR3 is 17 residues long. Trimming removed 8 bases from V and 4 bases from J, with 26 bases in between. CDR3 protein: CASGLTHDLGKTYGYTF. The DNA of the CDR3 is TGTGCCAGCGGCCTAACTCACGATCTCGGAAAGACCTATGGCTACACCTTC.

The sample holds many counts of this clonotype. V and J are TRBV5-1 and TRBJ1-2; the D gene is possibly TRBD1 (5 bases). V was cut by 0 bases and J by 6 bases, with 6 bases left in between. In germline, CDR1 is SGHRS, CDR2 YFSETQ. This CDR3 has 12 amino acids. The CDR3 spells CASSLAGHGYTF. CDR3 coding DNA: TGCGCCAGCAGCTTGGCAGGGCATGGCTACACCTTC. Variable domain in full (rest from reference TRBV5-1 and TRBJ1-2): KAGVTQTPRYLIKTRGQQVTLSCSPISGHRSVSWYQQTPGQGLQFLFEYFSETQRNKGNFPGRFSGRQFSNSRSEMNVSTLELGDSALYLCASSLAGHGYTFGSGTRLTVV.

Points on this clonotype: A much larger clone lies one base from this, so it may be a read error. This is likely a read error, given that the CDR3 carries no conserved phenylalanine or tryptophan at its end. V usage is TRBV9 and J usage is TRBJ1-1; D might be TRBD1 (5 bases). Germline V gene data show CDR1 as SGDLS and CDR2 as YYNGEE. The V gene lost 0 bases and the J gene lost 1 base, with 7 bases spanning the gap. The CDR3 runs 14 residues. The CDR3 nucleotides are TGTGCCAGCAGCGTAGGACAGAAGAACACTGAAGCTTTCTCT. Amino acids: CASSVGQKNTEAFS.

This clonotype has at least ten counts. The V gene is TRBV6-1, the J gene TRBJ2-7, with D perhaps matching TRBD1 (5 bases). The CDR3 contains 13 residues. Germline-derived CDR1 and CDR2 are MNHNS and SASEGT. The V end lost 4 bases, the J end lost 3 bases, and 10 bases lay between the germline ends. This CDR3 is CASSAARDYEQYF. The CDR3 DNA reads as TGTGCCAGCAGTGCGGCCAGGGACTACGAGCAGTACTTC.

There are many counts of this clonotype. This chain joins TRBV20-1 and TRBJ2-7, with no clear D. Per germline, CDR1 DFQATT and CDR2 SNEGSKA (reference sequence). The CDR3 consists of 15 residues. Trimming pared 6 bases from V and 3 bases from J, leaving 21 bases between. In DNA, the CDR3 is TGCAGTGCGTCAGACTTGGCGTGGGCGAGCTACGAGCAGTACTTC. Amino acids: CSASDLAWASYEQYF.

This clonotype was recorded only once. This may come from a read error, since a much larger clone is one base off. Because the CDR3 is missing its conserved closing phenylalanine or tryptophan, this is likely a read error. CDR3: CASRPSTGGLGNEQFL. For the CDR3, the DNA is TGTGCCAGCAGACCTTCGACAGGGGGCCTCGGTAATGAGCAGTTCTTA. This chain joins TRBV28 and TRBJ2-1; 10 bases match TRBD1. Germline lookup yields CDR1 MDHEN and CDR2 SYDVKM. After removal of 6 bases from V and 7 bases from J, the junction contained 12 bases not matched to a gene. The CDR3 extends over 16 amino acids.

The rearrangement uses TRBV5-4 and TRBJ1-2, with no clear D. CDR1 and CDR2 from the germline V gene are SGHNT and YYREEE (reference sequence). CDR3 length: 16 residues. Trimming stripped 6 bases from V and 4 bases from J, with 22 bases between. In nucleotides, the CDR3 is TGTGCCAGCATAGCGGGCGTACCAGGAAAGACCTATGGCTACACCTTC. Residues: CASIAGVPGKTYGYTF.

This clonotype has a count of ten or more. The chain employs TRBV29-1 and TRBJ1-1, with D perhaps matching TRBD1 (5 bases). Germline-derived CDR1 and CDR2 are SQVTM and ANQGSEA. V lost 6 bases to trimming and J lost 3 bases, with 14 bases between them. The CDR3 runs 13 residues. CDR3 loop: CSVAQGGYTEAFF. In nucleotides, the CDR3 is TGCAGCGTCGCGCAGGGAGGGTACACTGAAGCTTTCTTT.

On this clonotype: One junction end does not reproduce the germline sequence, and a read error may be involved. In nucleotides, the CDR3 is TGCGCCGGCAGTCACGCGGAGCTACGCAGAAAGACCTATGGCTACACCTTT. This translates into CAGSHAELRRKTYGYTF. The chain combines TRBV23-1 with TRBJ1-2; unclear D gene. Being an ORF, TRBV23-1 has a function that is uncertain. This CDR3 is built from 17 residues.

This clonotype was recorded many times. The chain couples TRBV28 to TRBJ2-1, with a weak D call TRBD1 (6 bases). Germline assignment: CDR1 MDHEN and CDR2 SYDVKM. This CDR3 comprises 16 residues. The germline V and J ends were trimmed by 2 bases and 4 bases, with 15 bases remaining between them. CDR3 coding DNA: TGTGCCAGCAGTTTAACCAGGGACAAGCCTTACAATGAGCAGTTCTTC. It translates to CASSLTRDKPYNEQFF.

Ten or more counts support this clonotype. The V call is TRBV2, the J call TRBJ2-7; 10 bases match TRBD2. Unmatched junction bases numbered 5, after V lost 6 bases and J lost 0 bases. In germline, CDR1 is SNHLY, CDR2 FYNNEI. This CDR3 is built from 15 residues. Written as DNA, the CDR3 is TGTGCCAGCAGCCCGCTAGCGGGAGTCTCCTACGAGCAGTACTTC. It is translated as CASSPLAGVSYEQYF.

This clonotype has ten or more counts. J is TRBJ1-2 and V is TRBV6-4; no reliable D call. CDR1 and CDR2 from the germline V gene are MRHNA and SNTAGT. V was cut by 5 bases and J by 4 bases, with 23 bases left in between. The CDR3 has 17 residues. The CDR3 loop is CASSIFDSHGKTYGYTF. The CDR3 bases are TGTGCCAGCAGTATTTTTGACTCACACGGAAAGACCTATGGCTACACCTTC.

This clonotype was seen at least ten times. The chain employs TRBV11-2 and TRBJ1-5, with TRBD1 matching 9 bases. V was clipped by 4 bases and J by 0 bases; unmatched bases: 4. This CDR3 contains 16 residues. In germline, CDR1 is SGHAT, CDR2 FQNNGV. The CDR3 is CASSSDRGNSNQPQHF. Written as DNA, the CDR3 is TGTGCCAGCAGCTCCGACAGGGGGAATAGCAATCAGCCCCAGCATTTT.

V usage is TRBV6-4 and J usage is TRBJ1-2; D not certain. The CDR3 contains 17 residues. Germline lookup yields CDR1 MRHNA and CDR2 SNTAGT. V was trimmed by 4 bases and J by 4 bases, leaving 22 bases between them. For the CDR3, the DNA is TGTGCCAGCAGTGCGCTCGGCTCACACGGAAAGACCTATGGCTACACCTTC. Translated, it gives CASSALGSHGKTYGYTF.

This clonotype was seen at least ten times. V is TRBV6-5 and J is TRBJ2-7; no clear D. Germline V gives CDR1 MNHEY, CDR2 SVGAGI. This CDR3 region has 13 residues. V gave up 7 bases and J gave up 3 bases, with 13 bases separating them. The chain's CDR3 is CASTEPSGYEQYF. The CDR3 coding sequence is TGTGCCAGCACCGAACCTTCGGGCTACGAGCAGTACTTC.

A remark on this clonotype: One base away lies a much larger clone, so this may be a sequencing read error. The V and J genes are TRBV19 and TRBJ1-1; possibly TRBD1 for D (6 bases). The germline V gene has CDR1 LNHDA and CDR2 SQIVND (reference sequence). This CDR3 region has 13 residues. CDR3 residues: CASSRQVNTEASF. The DNA for the CDR3 is TGTGCCAGTAGTAGACAGGTGAACACTGAAGCTTCCTTT.

This clonotype was seen ten or more times. This chain uses TRBV15 with TRBJ2-2, with TRBD1 matching 7 bases. The V gene end was trimmed by 4 bases and the J gene end by 5 bases; junction bases not matched to a gene: 1. The CDR3 length is 13 residues. Germline CDR1 is LNHNV and CDR2 is YYDKDF (reference sequence). Here the CDR3 reads CATSTTGTGELFF. As DNA, the CDR3 is TGTGCCACCAGCACGACAGGGACCGGGGAGCTGTTTTTT.

This clonotype was seen at least ten times. V usage is TRBV19 and J usage is TRBJ1-6, with TRBD1 matching 9 bases. CDR3 size: 15 residues. Trimming removed 6 bases from V and 10 bases from J; junction bases left unmatched: 10. Germline values: CDR1 LNHDA, CDR2 SQIVND (reference sequence). DNA of the CDR3: TGTGCCAGTAGGACAGGGGGACGAACGGGGTCACCCCTCCACTTT. Residues: CASRTGGRTGSPLHF.

This clonotype has a count of ten or more. The chain is built from TRBV3-1 and TRBJ2-5; tentative D call: TRBD2 (6 bases). The CDR3 consists of 17 residues. Germline values: CDR1 LGHDT, CDR2 YNNKEL (reference sequence). V lost 5 bases, J lost 5 bases, and 24 bases lay in between. CDR3 loop: CASSGGRPISFSETQYF. DNA for the CDR3: TGTGCCAGCAGCGGAGGGCGTCCCATTTCTTTCTCTGAGACCCAGTACTTC.

The chain couples TRBV7-6 to TRBJ1-2; D is unclear. Germline lookup yields CDR1 SGHVS and CDR2 FNYEAQ. V was trimmed by 5 bases and J by 4 bases, leaving 23 bases between them. This CDR3 has 17 amino acids. CDR3 bases: TGTGCCAGCAGCAATTCGGTTGAATCTCGAAAGACCTATGGCTACACCTTC. Encoded protein: CASSNSVESRKTYGYTF.

Remarks on this clonotype: This is likely an artifact of a read error, given a far larger clone one base away. V gene TRBV27 combines with J gene TRBJ2-5; the D call may be TRBD1 or TRBD2 (7 bases each). The germline V gene encodes CDR1 MNHEY and CDR2 SMNVEV (reference sequence). With 5 bases removed from V and 13 bases from J, the gap between germline ends came to 20 bases. The CDR3 is 13 residues long. The DNA of the CDR3 is TGTGCCAGCAGTCCCGAGACAGGGCGGGAGCGGTACTTC. It encodes CASSPETGRERYF.

This clonotype was detected once. A read error may be the cause here, since a much bigger clone is one base away. The chain employs TRBV20-1 and TRBJ1-5; no clear D gene. Trimming stripped 6 bases from V and 9 bases from J, with 21 bases between. CDR3 length: 14 residues. The V gene's germline CDR1 is DFQATT and CDR2 SNEGSKA (reference sequence). The CDR3 DNA is TGCAGTGCATCAACAGTGGTCCCTCGAGGGCCCCAGCATTTT. Protein: CSASTVVPRGPQHF.

As for this clonotype: Being one base from a much bigger clone, this may be a read error. This chain uses TRBV12-3 or TRBV12-4 with TRBJ1-5, with D maybe TRBD1 (6 bases). This CDR3 spans 14 amino acids. The chain's CDR3 is CASSPSGDNPPQHF. The DNA for the CDR3 is TGTGCCAGCAGTCCGAGTGGGGACAATCCGCCCCAGCATTTT.

This clonotype was observed at least ten times. The rearrangement joins TRBV4-1 to TRBJ2-7, with 10 bases lining up with TRBD1. Germline CDR1 MGHRA, CDR2 YSYEKL. The junction had 3 bases not matched to a gene; V was cut back by 4 bases and J by 3 bases. The CDR3 loop spans 14 amino acids. The CDR3 nucleotides are TGCGCCAGCAGCCTGTGGGACAGGGGCTACGAGCAGTACTTC. It encodes CASSLWDRGYEQYF.